The 20 T cell receptor beta chains below were found in one sample sequenced in a study of blood T cells in healthy people across ages. For the second PCR, which ran for about 6 to 11 cycles, a sample-barcoded 5' primer and a J-beta primer mix were used. TCRdb independently ran MiXCR on the 5' RACE reads; one entry per CDR3 protein. Of around 650,000 distinct CDR3 sequences in the sample, roughly 32% are singletons; the top ten hold 15% to 17%. The specimen was blood. Receptors were obtained from a woman of 80 years or more in good health.

This clonotype occurred many times. The rearrangement links TRBV5-6 to TRBJ2-1; D call uncertain. The CDR3 runs 14 residues. The germline V gene has CDR1 SGHDT and CDR2 YYEEEE. V was clipped by 3 bases and J by 1 base, with 8 bases between them. CDR3 sequence (DNA): TGTGCCAGCAGCTCAACGGTGTCCTACAATGAGCAGTTCTTC. Its protein is CASSSTVSYNEQFF.

Notes on this clonotype: It may be a read error: a sequence one base away is much more abundant. V gene TRBV6-5 combines with J gene TRBJ1-1; TRBD1 matches 7 bases. Germline V gene data show CDR1 as MNHEY and CDR2 as SVGAGI. J was trimmed by 8 bases and V by 6 bases; bases with no gene match: 15. The CDR3 extends over 15 amino acids. This CDR3 is CASRTPGQPCPEAFF. CDR3 DNA sequence: TGTGCCAGCAGAACCCCGGGACAGCCGTGCCCCGAAGCTTTCTTT.

The chain combines TRBV18 with TRBJ1-1; 10 nucleotides align to TRBD1. The CDR3 loop spans 18 amino acids. Trimming at V came to 1 base and at J to 10 bases, leaving 18 bases not matched to a gene. CDR1 is KGHSH and CDR2 is LQKENI in the germline V gene. The CDR3 loop is CASSPRGPGTGDLLGAFF. CDR3 DNA sequence: TGTGCCAGCTCACCACGGGGGCCCGGGACAGGGGACCTCTTGGGAGCTTTCTTT.

The CDR3 reads CASSAAPVNGYTF. In nucleotides, the CDR3 is TGTGCCAGCAGTGCTGCTCCGGTAAATGGCTACACCTTC. The chain carries TRBV6-2 or TRBV6-3 and TRBJ1-2; no definite D call. Between the trimmed V and J ends, which lost 5 bases and 6 bases, there was a span of 13 bases. Germline CDR1 is MNHEY and CDR2 is SVGEGT. The length of the CDR3 is 13 residues.

This clonotype showed up many times. The chain is built from TRBV27 and TRBJ2-7; 8 bases line up with TRBD1. Germline lookup yields CDR1 MNHEY and CDR2 SMNVEV (reference sequence). The CDR3 contains 14 residues. After removal of 5 bases from V and 7 bases from J, the junction contained 10 bases not matched to a gene. DNA for the CDR3: TGTGCCAGCAGTGGGACGACAGGGGTGGGGGAGCAGTACTTC. Protein sequence: CASSGTTGVGEQYF.

The chain joins TRBV7-8 to TRBJ1-1; D not resolved. Trimming shortened V by 5 bases and J by 5 bases, and 18 bases separated the two germline ends. From germline, CDR1 is SGHVS and CDR2 FQNEAQ. The CDR3 contains 15 residues. The CDR3 region has the DNA TGTGCCAGCAGCCGAACCCGCGGGGAAGGGACTGAAGCTTTCTTT. Encoded protein: CASSRTRGEGTEAFF. The entire variable domain, with the rest obtained from reference TRBV7-8 and TRBJ1-1, is as follows: GAGVSQSPRYKVAKRGQDVALRCDPISGHVSLFWYQQALGQGPEFLTYFQNEAQLDKSGLPSDRFFAERPEGSVSTLKIQRTQQEDSAVYLCASSRTRGEGTEAFFGQGTRLTVV.

Ten or more counts support this clonotype. The chain couples TRBV20-1 to TRBJ2-6; perhaps TRBD2 as D (5 bases). The germline V gene has CDR1 DFQATT and CDR2 SNEGSKA (reference sequence). Trimming cost V 6 bases and J 0 bases, with 15 bases left between them. The CDR3 is 16 amino acids. The CDR3 protein is CSAYYDGGSGANVLTF. The CDR3 DNA sequence: TGCAGTGCATATTACGACGGAGGCTCTGGGGCCAACGTCCTGACTTTC.

This clonotype was counted many times. The rearrangement links TRBV20-1 to TRBJ2-1; a weak D match, TRBD2 (5 bases). The V end lost 3 bases, the J end lost 9 bases, and 15 bases lay between the germline ends. The germline CDR1 and CDR2 sequences are DFQATT and SNEGSKA (reference sequence). The CDR3 contains 13 residues. The CDR3 region has the DNA TGCAGTGCTAGGGAGGATAGATACCTTGAGCAGTTCTTC. Its protein is CSAREDRYLEQFF.

This clonotype was seen more than once but under ten times. The rearrangement joins TRBV19 to TRBJ2-1, with 8 bases lining up with TRBD1. The CDR3 is 15 amino acids. Germline trimming cut 5 bases from V and 7 bases from J; bases unmatched to any gene: 10. Per germline, CDR1 LNHDA and CDR2 SQIVND (reference sequence). Here the CDR3 DNA reads TGTGCCAGTAGTTTCGGACAGGGTGTTTCGAATGAGCAGTTCTTC. Amino acid sequence: CASSFGQGVSNEQFF.

This clonotype was seen ten or more times. The DNA for the CDR3 is TGTGCCAGCAGTGGGGACAGCTTTAACTATGGCTACACCTTC. It encodes CASSGDSFNYGYTF. The V and J genes are TRBV6-1 and TRBJ1-2; 7 nucleotides agree with TRBD1. The V gene end was trimmed by 4 bases and the J gene end by 1 base; junction bases not matched to a gene: 3. Germline V lookup: CDR1 MNHNS, CDR2 SASEGT. The CDR3 totals 14 residues.

This clonotype was counted between two and nine times. This chain connects TRBV6-1 to TRBJ2-3; no clear D. The germline V gene encodes CDR1 MNHNS and CDR2 SASEGT. This CDR3 is built from 15 residues. Trimming took off 4 bases at V and 2 bases at J, with 13 bases between the two ends. CDR3 in DNA: TGTGCCAGCAGTGTTCAGGTAGAGAACACAGATACGCAGTATTTT. This translates into CASSVQVENTDTQYF.

This clonotype was counted at least ten times. The V gene is TRBV5-4, the J gene TRBJ2-3; 7 bases match TRBD2. J lost 3 bases, V lost 4 bases, and 11 bases had no gene match. CDR1 SGHNT and CDR2 YYREEE come from the germline V gene (reference sequence). CDR3 length equals 16 residues. The CDR3 is CASSGINSGQTDTQYF. CDR3 coding DNA: TGTGCCAGCAGCGGAATTAATAGCGGGCAGACAGATACGCAGTATTTT.

The V call is TRBV7-3, the J call TRBJ2-5; TRBD1 matches 9 bases. The CDR3 totals 16 residues. V was pared by 5 bases and J by 1 base, with 8 bases of the junction left unmatched. The germline gives CDR1 SGHTA, CDR2 FQGTGA. Here the CDR3 DNA reads TGTGCCAGCAGCCTCCGGACAGGGGAAATCCAAGAGACCCAGTACTTC. Protein product: CASSLRTGEIQETQYF.

The rearrangement uses TRBV7-9 and TRBJ2-5, with D unclear. CDR3 length: 14 residues. Trimming stripped 0 bases from V and 4 bases from J, with 9 bases between. Germline assignment: CDR1 SEHNR and CDR2 FQNEAQ (reference sequence). CDR3 DNA sequence: TGTGCCAGCAGCTTAGCGAAGGGCCGAGAGACCCAGTACTTC. This translates into CASSLAKGRETQYF.

The rearrangement joins TRBV9 to TRBJ1-1; 10 nucleotides line up with TRBD1. Germline values: CDR1 SGDLS, CDR2 YYNGEE. Trimming took 4 bases from V and 5 from J; bases not matched to a gene: 11. The CDR3 consists of 16 residues. The CDR3 is CASSPRVGQGETEAFF. The DNA of the CDR3 is TGTGCCAGCAGCCCCAGAGTCGGACAGGGGGAAACTGAAGCTTTCTTT.

This chain joins TRBV4-2 and TRBJ1-5; the D is unclear. This CDR3 has 14 residues. Trimming took 4 bases from V and 2 from J, leaving 9 bases between them. Germline assignment: CDR1 LGHNA and CDR2 YNFKEQ. The CDR3 DNA follows: TGTGCCAGCAGCCGATTGTCTGGCAATCAGCCCCAGCATTTT. It is translated as CASSRLSGNQPQHF.

This clonotype was seen ten or more times. V usage is TRBV3-1 and J usage is TRBJ1-4; 8 bases agree with TRBD1. The CDR3 loop spans 16 amino acids. The V segment lost 1 base and the J segment 6 bases; nucleotides outside the gene matches: 7. Germline V gives CDR1 LGHDT, CDR2 YNNKEL (reference sequence). The CDR3 loop reads CASSQGSTGVHEKLFF. The CDR3 bases are TGTGCCAGCAGCCAAGGATCGACAGGGGTTCATGAAAAACTGTTTTTT. Drawing the rest from reference TRBV3-1 and TRBJ1-4, the complete variable domain is DTAVSQTPKYLVTQMGNDKSIKCEQNLGHDTMYWYKQDSKKFLKIMFSYNNKELIINETVPNRFSPKSPDKAHLNLHINSLELGDSAVYFCASSQGSTGVHEKLFFGSGTQLSVL.

Ten or more counts support this clonotype. The chain joins TRBV10-3 to TRBJ2-7; D possibly uses TRBD1 or TRBD2 (6 bases each). V lost 8 bases and J lost 6, with 17 bases in between. The CDR3 spans 13 residues. The germline V gene has CDR1 ENHRY and CDR2 SYGVKD. The CDR3 is CAIAGGASSEQYF. The CDR3 DNA sequence: TGTGCCATCGCCGGGGGCGCGTCGTCCGAGCAGTACTTC.

The chain has TRBV20-1 and TRBJ1-6; TRBD1 is a possible D gene (6 bases). Germline assignment: CDR1 DFQATT and CDR2 SNEGSKA (reference sequence). This CDR3 region has 13 residues. The V end was cut by 5 bases, the J end by 7 bases, with 12 bases between. The CDR3 sequence: CSASTTGNSPLHF. Here the CDR3 DNA reads TGCAGTGCTTCGACCACAGGGAATTCACCCCTCCACTTT.

The chain has TRBV13 and TRBJ1-2; D gene uncertain. This CDR3 has 12 residues. CDR1 and CDR2 (germline): PRHDT, FYEKMQ (reference sequence). Trimming removed 5 bases from V and 2 bases from J, with 6 bases in between. CDR3 DNA: TGTGCCAGCAGCGCTCGGAACTATGGCTACACCTTC. It codes for CASSARNYGYTF.